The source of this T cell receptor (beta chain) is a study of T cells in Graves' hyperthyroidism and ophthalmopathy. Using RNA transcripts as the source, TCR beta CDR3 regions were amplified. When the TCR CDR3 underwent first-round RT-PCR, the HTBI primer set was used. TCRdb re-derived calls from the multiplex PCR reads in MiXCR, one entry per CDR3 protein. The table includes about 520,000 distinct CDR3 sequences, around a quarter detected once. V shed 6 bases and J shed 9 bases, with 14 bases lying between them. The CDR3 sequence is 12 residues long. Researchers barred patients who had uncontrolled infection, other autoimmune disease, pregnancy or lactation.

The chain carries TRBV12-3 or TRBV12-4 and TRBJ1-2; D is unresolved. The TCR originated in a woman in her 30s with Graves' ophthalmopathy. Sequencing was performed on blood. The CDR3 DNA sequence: TGTGCCAGCAGCCTAGACCCCGGGAGCTACACCTTC. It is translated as CASSLDPGSYTF.